The 17 T cell receptor beta chains reported below all come from one sample, sequenced in a study of response to subunit inactivated influenza vaccine (dated 2018 in TCRdb). What the time point label conveys for this sample: 45 to 55 days after influenza vaccine administration. The method behind the library was RT-PCR. Sequencing was carried out with an Illumina HiSeq 2500. Using fastp at Q25 and MiXCR, TCRdb reprocessed the public reads and kept productive beta chains. Each entry is one CDR3 protein sequence, shown with its most common DNA and genes. This sample comprises a few hundred thousand distinct CDR3 sequences, roughly 9.8% of them detected only once. The top ten clones comprise approximately 12% of the sample. Specimen: PBMCs from blood, collected 40 to 50 days after vaccination. These receptors were collected from a man aged 50 to 59 who received an inactivated influenza vaccine. Donor details come from another sample of the same person, matched by shared clones.

This clonotype was seen a handful of times. V usage is TRBV12-5 and J usage is TRBJ2-1; D gene unclear. The germline V gene encodes CDR1 LGHNT and CDR2 FRNRAP. This CDR3 is 18 amino acids long. Trimming took 3 bases from V and 7 from J, leaving 25 bases between them. The CDR3 reads CASGLNPITNPFGNEQFF. For the CDR3, the DNA is TGTGCTAGTGGTTTAAACCCCATTACTAACCCCTTCGGGAATGAGCAGTTCTTC. Full variable domain (outside the CDR3, taken from reference TRBV12-5 and TRBJ2-1): DARVTQTPRHKVTEMGQEVTMRCQPILGHNTVFWYRQTMMQGLELLAYFRNRAPLDDSGMPKDRFSAEMPDATLATLKIQPSEPRDSAVYFCASGLNPITNPFGNEQFFGPGTRLTVL.

This clonotype came up a few times. The CDR3 coding sequence is TGTGCCAGCAGCGACTCAAGGGACTCCCCTTCCTACGAGCAGTACTTC. Translated: CASSDSRDSPSYEQYF. J is TRBJ2-7 and V is TRBV9; D is perhaps TRBD2 (6 bases). CDR1 is SGDLS and CDR2 is YYNGEE in the germline V gene. V dropped 3 bases and J dropped 1 base, with 17 bases sitting between them. CDR3 length: 16 residues.

In its sample, this clonotype was seen a few times. This sequence joins TRBV20-1 and TRBJ1-2; D is unresolved. This CDR3 comprises 14 residues. V lost 0 bases, J lost 8 bases, and 16 bases lay in between. Germline lookup yields CDR1 DFQATT and CDR2 SNEGSKA (reference sequence). The chain's CDR3 is CSARDEQALWGYTF. CDR3 nucleotides: TGCAGTGCTAGAGACGAACAAGCCCTGTGGGGCTACACCTTC.

The chain carries TRBV5-1 and TRBJ2-5, with unresolved D. The ends were cut back, 0 bases at V and 3 bases at J, with 9 bases in the middle. Germline V CDR1 and CDR2: SGHRS, YFSETQ. This CDR3 is built from 14 residues. CDR3 sequence (DNA): TGCGCCAGCAGCTTGGGGGGTAACGAAGAGACCCAGTACTTC. This encodes CASSLGGNEETQYF.

This clonotype was counted a few times. This chain uses TRBV5-1 with TRBJ1-4; 9 bases align to TRBD1. Germline V CDR1 and CDR2: SGHRS, YFSETQ. Trimming cost V 0 bases and J 7 bases; bases outside gene matches: 7. The CDR3 spans 16 residues. CDR3 DNA sequence: TGCGCCAGCAGCTTGGGCGGACAGGGGATTATTGAAAAACTGTTTTTT. This translates into CASSLGGQGIIEKLFF. Using reference TRBV5-1 and TRBJ1-4 for the parts outside the CDR3, the full variable domain is KAGVTQTPRYLIKTRGQQVTLSCSPISGHRSVSWYQQTPGQGLQFLFEYFSETQRNKGNFPGRFSGRQFSNSRSEMNVSTLELGDSALYLCASSLGGQGIIEKLFFGSGTQLSVL.

V and J are TRBV12-3 or TRBV12-4 and TRBJ2-2; D is possibly TRBD1 or TRBD2 (5 bases each). The CDR3 consists of 15 residues. Trimming stripped 3 bases from V and 8 bases from J, with 16 bases between. The CDR3 bases are TGTGCCAGCAGTTTGGTTAGGGGCGGGTTTGGGGAGCTGTTTTTT. Encoded protein: CASSLVRGGFGELFF.

CDR3 residues: CASSVGQFLYEQYF. DNA of the CDR3: TGTGCCAGCAGCGTGGGACAGTTTCTCTACGAGCAGTACTTC. V is TRBV5-6 and J is TRBJ2-7; TRBD1 aligns across 7 bases. From germline, CDR1 is SGHDT and CDR2 YYEEEE. This CDR3 comprises 14 residues. V dropped 4 bases and J dropped 3; count of bases not matched to a gene: 7.

This clonotype was detected a few times. The V gene is TRBV12-3 or TRBV12-4, the J gene TRBJ2-3; 7 positions match TRBD2. CDR3 size: 15 residues. The ends lost 0 bases at V and 5 bases at J; junction bases unmatched: 5. The CDR3 nucleotides read TGTGCCAGCAGTTTAGCGCGGGCTAGCGGAGATACGCAGTATTTT. This gives the protein CASSLARASGDTQYF.

The sample holds a few counts of this clonotype. V gene TRBV28 combines with J gene TRBJ2-3, with D perhaps matching TRBD2 (6 bases). Germline V CDR1 and CDR2: MDHEN, SYDVKM. With 9 bases removed from V and 1 base from J, the gap between germline ends came to 14 bases. The CDR3 runs to 14 residues. CDR3 sequence: CASGTPAGTDTQYF. The CDR3 bases are TGTGCCAGTGGGACTCCGGCGGGCACAGATACGCAGTATTTT.

This clonotype was picked up many times. The chain joins TRBV20-1 to TRBJ1-5; D perhaps matches TRBD1 (5 bases). Trimming pared 6 bases from V and 2 bases from J, leaving 11 bases between. The CDR3 totals 13 residues. The germline gives CDR1 DFQATT, CDR2 SNEGSKA (reference sequence). This CDR3 is CSANQGGNQPQHF. The CDR3 DNA sequence: TGCAGTGCCAATCAGGGTGGCAATCAGCCCCAGCATTTT.

This clonotype was recorded many times. J is TRBJ1-5 and V is TRBV10-3; TRBD1 agrees at 7 bases. With V trimmed by 4 bases and J by 7 bases, 4 bases remained unmatched. This CDR3 comprises 13 residues. The germline gives CDR1 ENHRY, CDR2 SYGVKD. The chain's CDR3 is CAISVQGDQPQHF. DNA of the CDR3: TGTGCCATCAGTGTGCAGGGGGACCAGCCCCAGCATTTT.

The chain uses TRBV10-3 and TRBJ1-1; possibly TRBD1 for D (5 bases). The CDR3 is 13 amino acids. Trimming took off 3 bases at V and 5 bases at J, with 10 bases between the two ends. Germline CDR1 reads ENHRY; CDR2 reads SYGVKD. In DNA form, the CDR3 reads TGTGCCATCAGTGAAGGGCAGGGTACTGAAGCTTTCTTT. It codes for CAISEGQGTEAFF.

The sample holds a few counts of this clonotype. The chain uses TRBV7-9 and TRBJ1-1; TRBD1 might be the D (5 bases). Trimming cost V 4 bases and J 3 bases, with 15 bases left between them. CDR1 is SEHNR and CDR2 is FQNEAQ in the germline V gene (reference sequence). The CDR3 is 15 residues long. CDR3 in DNA: TGTGCCAGCAGCTGGGGCCGGGGGTTCGACACTGAAGCTTTCTTT. Translated: CASSWGRGFDTEAFF.

This clonotype appeared a few times. The chain couples TRBV20-1 to TRBJ1-2; D is ambiguous. Germline assignment: CDR1 DFQATT and CDR2 SNEGSKA (reference sequence). The CDR3 contains 13 residues. The ends were cut back, 2 bases at V and 5 bases at J, with 12 bases in the middle. CDR3 coding DNA: TGCAGTGCTAGAACAGCGGTCAGATATGGCTACACCTTC. Protein: CSARTAVRYGYTF.

The chain carries TRBV29-1 and TRBJ2-6; 7 bases are a match to TRBD1. The length of the CDR3 is 17 residues. Germline V gene data show CDR1 as SQVTM and CDR2 as ANQGSEA. The ends lost 1 base at V and 1 base at J; junction bases unmatched: 7. The CDR3 reads CSVEARQGPSGANVLTF. CDR3 bases: TGCAGCGTTGAAGCCCGACAGGGTCCATCTGGGGCCAACGTCCTGACTTTC.

This clonotype was seen more than once but under ten times. This rearrangement joins TRBV11-2 to TRBJ2-7; maybe TRBD1 (6 bases). Germline V CDR1 and CDR2: SGHAT, FQNNGV. The CDR3 runs to 17 residues. V lost 2 bases, J lost 6 bases, and 23 bases lay in between. CDR3 nucleotide sequence: TGTGCCAGCAGCTTAAGAGGAAGGGGGATAACATCCGGCGAGCAGTACTTC. Its protein product is CASSLRGRGITSGEQYF.

The V and J genes are TRBV7-2 and TRBJ1-1; D remains ambiguous. V was shortened by 5 bases and J by 2 bases, with 12 bases between the two germline ends. This CDR3 is built from 14 residues. Germline values: CDR1 SGHTA, CDR2 FQGNSA. CDR3 protein: CASSTRPYNTEAFF. The CDR3 DNA sequence: TGTGCCAGCAGCACCCGACCCTACAACACTGAAGCTTTCTTT.